This T cell receptor (beta chain) was obtained from a study of blood T cell repertoires in COVID-19. Whole-study context: Sample material is recorded as cDNA or gDNA derived from T cells, B-cell-depleted T cells, or PBMCs.

Per the original data handling: For nucleated cells, counts were estimated from reference gene primer amplification. Libraries were prepared by immunoSEQ multiplex PCR; TCRdb keeps only in-frame clonotypes and omits some of them. That table is the source of V, J and clone size, and D and trimming were worked out from the DNA. The sample yields tens of thousands of clones, roughly 76% seen once. There are 17 residues in the CDR3. Deletions cut 2 bases from V and 2 bases from J, with 18 bases between. The germline V gene encodes CDR1 LGHDT and CDR2 YNNKEL (reference sequence). Sequences were obtained from peripheral blood. This chain joins TRBV3-1 (or the pseudogene TRBV3-2) and TRBJ2-5; D is possibly TRBD1 (6 bases). The sequence was obtained from a woman older than 75 with active or convalescent COVID-19. In nucleotides, the CDR3 is TGTGCCAGCAGCCAACCCACAGGGTCTCCAGAGCAAGAGACCCAGTACTTC. Encoded protein: CASSQPTGSPEQETQYF.